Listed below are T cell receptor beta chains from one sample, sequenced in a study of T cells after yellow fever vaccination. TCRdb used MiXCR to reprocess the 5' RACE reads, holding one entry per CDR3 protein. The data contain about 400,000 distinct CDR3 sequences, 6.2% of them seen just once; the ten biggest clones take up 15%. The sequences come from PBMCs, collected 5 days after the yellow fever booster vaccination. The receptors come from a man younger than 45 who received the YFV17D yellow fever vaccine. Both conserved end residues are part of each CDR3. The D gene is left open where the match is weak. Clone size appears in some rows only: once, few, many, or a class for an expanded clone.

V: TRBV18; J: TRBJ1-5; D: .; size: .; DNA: TGTGCCAGCTCCACAGGAGGCAATCAGCCCCAGCATTTT; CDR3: CASSTGGNQPQHF
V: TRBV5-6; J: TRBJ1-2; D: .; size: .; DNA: TGTGCCAGCAGCCCCGACAGAGAGGCCTATGGCTACACCTTC; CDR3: CASSPDREAYGYTF
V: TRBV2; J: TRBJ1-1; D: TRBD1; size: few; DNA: TGTGCCAGCAGTGTGGACAGGGCTGGGACTGAAGCTTTCTTT; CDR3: CASSVDRAGTEAFF
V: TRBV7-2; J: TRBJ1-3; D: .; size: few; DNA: TGTGCCAGCAGCTTAGGGGGGGATGCCCACACCATATATTTT; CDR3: CASSLGGDAHTIYF
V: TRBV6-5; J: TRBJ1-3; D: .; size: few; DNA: TGTGCCAGCAGTTACTTGGCATACGGAAACACCATATATTTT; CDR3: CASSYLAYGNTIYF
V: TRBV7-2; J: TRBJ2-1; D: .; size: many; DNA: TGTGCCAGCAGCTTAACAGGACCCCCCACCGAGCAGTTCTTC; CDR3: CASSLTGPPTEQFF
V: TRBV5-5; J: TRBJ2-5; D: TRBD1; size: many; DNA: TGTGCCAGCAGCTGGGGAGACAGGGGAGTGTACCAAGAGACCCAGTACTTC; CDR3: CASSWGDRGVYQETQYF
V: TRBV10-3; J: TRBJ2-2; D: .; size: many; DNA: TGTGCCACCGGTATGGCGGGGAACACCGGGGAGCTGTTTTTT; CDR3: CATGMAGNTGELFF
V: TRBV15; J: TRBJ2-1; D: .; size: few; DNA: TGTGCCACGAAGGCGGGCAACACACACAATGAGCAGTTCTTC; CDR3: CATKAGNTHNEQFF
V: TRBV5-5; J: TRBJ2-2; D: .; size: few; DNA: TGTGCCAGCAGCTTGGAAGCCAGGAGAAACACCGGGGAGCTGTTTTTT; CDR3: CASSLEARRNTGELFF
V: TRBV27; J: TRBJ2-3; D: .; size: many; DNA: TGTGCCAGCAGTGCTTTTGGCACAGATACGCAGTATTTT; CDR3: CASSAFGTDTQYF
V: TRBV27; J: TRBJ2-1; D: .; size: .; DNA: TGTGCCAGCAGCGATCCCCAGACAGACTCCTACAATGAGCAGTTCTTC; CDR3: CASSDPQTDSYNEQFF